The present entry profiles one T cell receptor (beta chain) with its context. The antigen remains undetermined. CDR1 is MNHEY, CDR2 SMNVEV, per germline (reference sequence). V lost 5 bases and J lost 4; bases outside the gene matches: 15. The CDR3 totals 18 residues. This record belongs to a study of cytomegalovirus exposure and HLA in healthy donors. Study-wide results and caveats: Later analysis demonstrated an association between a missense DCLRE1C variant and TCR beta V- and J-gene trimming. Despite most TCR sequences being rare, some public TCRs occurred in many donors. In vitro, three CMV-associated chains proved specific for CMV antigens.

In the PCR, 60 Vbeta and 13 Jbeta primers were used. Profiling relied on immunoSEQ multiplex PCR, and the TCRdb table lists in-frame clones only, not all of them. The table lists roughly 250,000 clones, 72% of them singletons. The TCR comes from a female donor in good health and CMV-seronegative. Sample: PBMCs. The J gene is TRBJ2-3, the V gene TRBV27; 10 nucleotides agree with TRBD2. The CDR3 spells CASSAGTSAGGFADTQYF. The CDR3 bases are TGTGCCAGCAGTGCCGGGACTAGCGCTGGGGGGTTCGCAGATACGCAGTATTTT.